This TCR beta chain derives from a study of radiotherapy plus CTLA-4 blockade in lung cancer. Regarding the study as a whole: In blood, TCR clones derived from the tumor expanded after radiotherapy plus ipilimumab.

To note about this clone: Its cognate antigen is unknown.

The CDR3 totals 17 residues. CDR1 and CDR2 from the germline V gene are MGHRA and YSYEKL. V lost 1 base and J 0 bases, leaving 13 bases between the germline ends. Sequenced by immunoSEQ multiplex PCR; TCRdb stores in-frame clones only, minus some. The sample has about 51,000 clones; roughly 80% are singletons. Patients in the study, people with chemo-refractory metastatic non-small-cell lung cancer, received focal radiation plus ipilimumab CTLA-4 blockade. Sample: peripheral blood, taken from a patient treated with radiotherapy plus ipilimumab. The TCR originated in a human donor with non-small cell lung cancer who had a complete response to radiotherapy plus ipilimumab. The rearrangement joins TRBV4-1 to TRBJ2-4; D call uncertain. The CDR3 protein is CASSQGYFLLAKNIQYF. CDR3 coding DNA: TGCGCCAGCAGCCAAGGATACTTCCTCTTAGCCAAAAACATTCAGTACTTC.